The 21 T cell receptor beta chains presented below share a single source sample, sequenced in a study of STAT3 mutations in large granular lymphocyte leukemia. TCRdb keeps only in-frame clones here, not all; method: immunoSEQ multiplex PCR. This repertoire shows around 10,000 clones, around 59% found once; its top ten account for about 9%. General observations from the study: Every T-cell large granular lymphocyte leukemia patient had at least one immunodominant TCR beta clonotype.

Their antigens are not known. The specimen was peripheral blood mononuclear cells. These receptors originate from a boy aged 5-17 years with T-cell large granular lymphocyte leukemia. Some clones in this sample may be carry-over from other donors' samples.

V and J are TRBV18 and TRBJ2-3; D not certain. V dropped 6 bases and J dropped 3 bases, with 13 bases sitting between them. The CDR3 is made up of 14 amino acids. Germline values: CDR1 KGHSH, CDR2 LQKENI. The CDR3 sequence is CASSPVGWTDTQYF. CDR3 coding DNA: TGTGCCAGCTCCCCGGTTGGATGGACAGATACGCAGTATTTT. Combining the CDR3 with reference TRBV18 and TRBJ2-3 gives the whole variable domain NAGVMQNPRHLVRRRGQEARLRCSPMKGHSHVYWYRQLPEEGLKFMVYLQKENIIDESGMPKERFSAEFPKEGPSILRIQQVVRGDSAAYFCASSPVGWTDTQYFGPGTRLTVL.

The gene calls are TRBV5-5 and TRBJ2-7, with 8 positions matching TRBD2. Looked up from germline, CDR1 is SGHKS and CDR2 is YYEKEE (reference sequence). The trim removed 4 bases at V and 1 base at J, leaving 10 bases unmatched. This CDR3 has 16 amino acids. For the CDR3, the DNA is TGTGCCAGCAGCAGGACCCCGGGACTAGAGTCCTACGAGCAGTACTTC. Its translation: CASSRTPGLESYEQYF.

This sequence joins TRBV30 and TRBJ1-2, with D uncertain. The CDR3 covers 12 residues. Germline V gene data show CDR1 as GTSNPN and CDR2 as SVGIG (reference sequence). V was pared by 3 bases and J by 8 bases, with 13 bases between. DNA of the CDR3: TGTGCCTGGAGGAGCTCAGCTCGCGGCTACACCTTC. The encoded protein is CAWRSSARGYTF. Full variable domain (outside the CDR3, taken from reference TRBV30 and TRBJ1-2): SQTIHQWPATLVQPVGSPLSLECTVEGTSNPNLYWYRQAAGRGLQLLFYSVGIGQISSEVPQNLSASRPQDRQFILSSKKLLLSDSGFYLCAWRSSARGYTFGSGTRLTVV.

This sequence joins TRBV5-3 and TRBJ2-7, with a possible D match to TRBD2 (6 bases). TRBV5-3 is annotated as an ORF whose role is uncertain. The CDR3 contains 18 residues. The V and J ends lost 1 base and 1 base respectively, with 21 bases between them. In DNA form, the CDR3 reads TGTGCCAGAAGCTTGCCTACAATGATCCAAGGAGGGTCCTACGAGCAGTACTTC. Its protein product is CARSLPTMIQGGSYEQYF.

This clone appeared a few times. DNA of the CDR3: TGTGCCTGGACCAGGGACACCCGGGGGACCCAGTACTTC. Protein product: CAWTRDTRGTQYF. This chain connects TRBV30 to TRBJ2-5, with D possibly being TRBD1 (6 bases). The CDR3 extends over 13 amino acids. The V gene lost 4 bases and the J gene lost 7 bases, with 16 bases spanning the gap. The germline gives CDR1 GTSNPN, CDR2 SVGIG (reference sequence).

There are a few counts of this clone. The chain joins TRBV18 to TRBJ2-7; D might be TRBD2 (6 bases). CDR3 length equals 13 residues. Germline values: CDR1 KGHSH, CDR2 LQKENI. The V end lost 6 bases, the J end lost 3 bases, and 12 bases lay between the germline ends. CDR3 DNA sequence: TGTGCCAGCTCCAGCGGGCCTCTCTACGAGCAGTACTTC. Protein: CASSSGPLYEQYF.

This clone has a handful of counts. This rearrangement joins TRBV7-9 to TRBJ1-2; D is unclear. This CDR3 has 13 amino acids. Trimming shortened V by 1 base and J by 4 bases, and 7 bases separated the two germline ends. Germline V gives CDR1 SEHNR, CDR2 FQNEAQ (reference sequence). CDR3 residues: CASSLGRSYGYTF. CDR3 coding DNA: TGTGCCAGCAGCTTAGGCAGGAGCTATGGCTACACCTTC.

The gene calls are TRBV5-1 and TRBJ2-7, with 14 bases that match TRBD2. The CDR3 runs 14 residues. CDR1 and CDR2 (germline): SGHRS, YFSETQ. Losses at the gene ends were 4 bases for V and 7 bases for J; bases not matched to a gene: 4. CDR3 residues: CASSGGLAGGEQYF. DNA for the CDR3: TGCGCCAGCAGCGGCGGACTAGCGGGAGGTGAGCAGTACTTC.

J is TRBJ2-7 and V is TRBV27, with 7 bases fitting TRBD2. With 8 bases clipped from V and 7 bases from J, the junction kept 14 bases outside the gene matches. Germline CDR1 is MNHEY and CDR2 is SMNVEV (reference sequence). The CDR3 is made up of 14 amino acids. DNA of the CDR3: TGTGCCAGCGGGGGGGGACTACCGCCTAGGGAGCAGTACTTC. It yields the protein CASGGGLPPREQYF.

The chain links TRBV5-1 to TRBJ1-1, with 9 bases matching TRBD1. From germline, CDR1 is SGHRS and CDR2 YFSETQ. V dropped 4 bases and J dropped 1; count of bases not matched to a gene: 11. The CDR3 is made up of 17 amino acids. The CDR3 sequence is CASSTSGTGIPNTEAFF. Here the CDR3 DNA reads TGCGCCAGCAGCACTTCCGGGACAGGGATACCGAACACTGAAGCTTTCTTT.

Written as DNA, the CDR3 is TGTGCCAGCAGCTCGAATGACAGGCACTATGGCTACACCTTC. Protein product: CASSSNDRHYGYTF. This chain uses TRBV7-9 with TRBJ1-2; D is possibly TRBD1 (6 bases). Trimming took 4 bases from V and 3 from J, leaving 12 bases between them. CDR1 is SEHNR and CDR2 is FQNEAQ in the germline V gene (reference sequence). The CDR3 consists of 14 residues. Using reference TRBV7-9 and TRBJ1-2 for the parts outside the CDR3, the full variable domain is DTGVSQNPRHKITKRGQNVTFRCDPISEHNRLYWYRQTLGQGPEFLTYFQNEAQLEKSRLLSDRFSAERPKGSFSTLEIQRTEQGDSAMYLCASSSNDRHYGYTFGSGTRLTVV.

The count of this clone is one. This chain uses TRBV5-1 with TRBJ2-1; the D gene is possibly TRBD2 (6 bases). There are 15 residues in the CDR3. Between the trimmed V and J ends, which lost 4 bases and 0 bases, there was a span of 11 bases. CDR1 and CDR2 from the germline V gene are SGHRS and YFSETQ. CDR3 protein: CASSGGGISYNEQFF. The DNA for the CDR3 is TGCGCCAGCAGCGGAGGCGGGATCTCCTACAATGAGCAGTTCTTC.

The gene calls are TRBV4-3 and TRBJ1-6; D not certain. The germline V gene encodes CDR1 LGHNA and CDR2 YSLEER. CDR3 length: 15 amino acids. V was trimmed by 0 bases and J by 10 bases, leaving 13 bases between them. As DNA, the CDR3 is TGCGCCAGCAGCCAAGAAAGCTCGAGGGAATCACCCCTCCACTTT. Its protein is CASSQESSRESPLHF.

A few counts support this clone. The chain has TRBV20-1 and TRBJ2-7; TRBD2 agrees at 8 bases. Germline lookup yields CDR1 DFQATT and CDR2 SNEGSKA (reference sequence). The J segment lost 4 bases and the V segment lost 5 bases, leaving 1 base of the junction unmatched. CDR3 length: 11 residues. The CDR3 region has the DNA TGCAGTGCTCGACTAGCGTACGAGCAGTACTTC. Its protein product is CSARLAYEQYF.

V gene TRBV7-9 combines with J gene TRBJ1-2, with D perhaps matching TRBD1 (5 bases). CDR3 size: 13 residues. Per germline, CDR1 SEHNR and CDR2 FQNEAQ (reference sequence). Trimming cost V 0 bases and J 8 bases, with 10 bases left between them. In nucleotides, the CDR3 is TGTGCCAGCAGCTTAGCCGGGGGTAGGGGCTACACCTTC. Its protein product is CASSLAGGRGYTF.

This clone has only a few counts. The chain joins TRBV5-1 to TRBJ2-3; D might be TRBD1 (7 bases). Germline loops: CDR1 SGHRS, CDR2 YFSETQ. V gave up 5 bases and J gave up 2 bases, with 15 bases separating them. The CDR3 runs 15 residues. The CDR3 is CASRPGGRYTDTQYF. The CDR3 DNA reads TGCGCCAGCAGACCAGGGGGGAGGTACACAGATACGCAGTATTTT.

Only one count was recorded for this clone. This sequence joins TRBV27 and TRBJ1-1, with a tentative D call TRBD1 (5 bases). The CDR3 has 13 amino acids. The germline CDR1 and CDR2 sequences are MNHEY and SMNVEV (reference sequence). Trimming took 3 bases from V and 2 from J, leaving 7 bases between them. The CDR3 bases are TGTGCCAGCAGTTTGACAGTTAACACTGAAGCTTTCTTT. Protein: CASSLTVNTEAFF.

The chain is built from TRBV2 and TRBJ1-5, with unresolved D. Germline-derived CDR1 and CDR2 are SNHLY and FYNNEI. The germline V and J ends were trimmed by 6 bases and 0 bases, with 6 bases remaining between them. There are 13 residues in the CDR3. The CDR3 sequence: CASSGNSNQPQHF. CDR3 nucleotide sequence: TGTGCCAGCAGCGGTAATAGCAATCAGCCCCAGCATTTT.

This clone has more than one count but fewer than ten. The chain recombines TRBV6-1 with TRBJ2-1, with D unclear. V was pared by 1 base and J by 0 bases, with 10 bases between. The CDR3 sequence is 16 residues long. The germline V gene has CDR1 MNHNS and CDR2 SASEGT. Here the CDR3 reads CASSEEVIFSYNEQFF. The CDR3 coding sequence is TGTGCCAGCAGTGAAGAAGTAATCTTCTCCTACAATGAGCAGTTCTTC.

The chain combines TRBV5-8 with TRBJ2-5; D is undetermined. Trimming removed 2 bases at V and 9 bases at J, with 17 bases between. Germline V lookup: CDR1 SGHTS, CDR2 YDEGEE. This CDR3 comprises 14 residues. In DNA, the CDR3 is TGTGCCAGCAGCTTTTCGGGCAGCCTGACGGCCCAGTACTTC. It encodes CASSFSGSLTAQYF.

This sequence joins TRBV6-1 and TRBJ2-7; D call uncertain. Trimming removed 4 bases at V and 2 bases at J, with 9 bases between. There are 13 residues in the CDR3. In germline, CDR1 is MNHNS, CDR2 SASEGT. CDR3 sequence (DNA): TGTGCCAGCAGTGTGGACCGAGCCTACGAGCAGTACTTC. This sequence encodes CASSVDRAYEQYF.